This record covers a single T cell receptor beta chain. What it binds is unknown. The CDR3 runs to 14 residues. The germline V gene encodes CDR1 MDHEN and CDR2 SYDVKM. V dropped 5 bases and J dropped 3; count of bases not matched to a gene: 5. The whole isolated RNA underwent reverse transcription, so sequencing captured expressed TCRB transcripts. Generated by immunoSEQ multiplex PCR, the TCRdb table keeps only in-frame clones and is missing some. This sample yields fewer than 110,000 clones, of which approximately 30% are seen a single time; 0.53% belongs to the top ten. The record originates from a study of beta chain features in type 1 diabetes. Study results and limitations: TCRB CDR3s were moderately but significantly shorter in Type 1 diabetes patients in all four CD4+ subsets.

The TCR comes from a young woman with type 1 diabetes. V gene TRBV28 combines with J gene TRBJ2-7; TRBD2 matches at 9 bases. The specimen sequenced was central memory CD4+ T cells from blood. This chain's CDR3 is CASSLSGSFYEQYF. For the CDR3, the DNA is TGTGCCAGCAGTCTTAGCGGGAGTTTCTACGAGCAGTACTTC.